This T cell receptor beta chain derives from a study of cytomegalovirus exposure and HLA in healthy donors. The PCR had 60 Vbeta and 13 Jbeta primers. The data were produced by immunoSEQ multiplex PCR, yet TCRdb's version contains in-frame clones alone and is incomplete. The profile covers some 200,000 clones, with approximately 79% appearing a single time and under 2% taken by the ten largest. Regarding the study as a whole: A few V segments could not be told apart, such as TRBV6-2 and TRBV6-3, and were left out. For most TCR beta V segments, an earlier analysis put the productive rate at about 87% or about 30% of the time. A reported reduction in N-insertions relative to the roughly 710-donor mean was seen in an Asian-associated ancestry cluster in a later analysis. Later analysis demonstrated an association between a missense DCLRE1C variant and TCR beta V- and J-gene trimming.

Comments on this clone: Its specificity is unknown.

Germline V gene data show CDR1 as LNHDA and CDR2 as SQIVND (reference sequence). Trimming at V came to 8 bases and at J to 4 bases, leaving 6 bases not matched to a gene. CDR3 size: 14 residues. The sequence was collected from a girl under 18 in good health and CMV-seropositive. Source material: PBMCs. The V gene is TRBV19, the J gene TRBJ1-5; the match to TRBD1 covers 9 bases. The CDR3 here is CASAGTGRNQPQHF. DNA of the CDR3: TGTGCCAGTGCCGGGACAGGGCGGAATCAGCCCCAGCATTTT.